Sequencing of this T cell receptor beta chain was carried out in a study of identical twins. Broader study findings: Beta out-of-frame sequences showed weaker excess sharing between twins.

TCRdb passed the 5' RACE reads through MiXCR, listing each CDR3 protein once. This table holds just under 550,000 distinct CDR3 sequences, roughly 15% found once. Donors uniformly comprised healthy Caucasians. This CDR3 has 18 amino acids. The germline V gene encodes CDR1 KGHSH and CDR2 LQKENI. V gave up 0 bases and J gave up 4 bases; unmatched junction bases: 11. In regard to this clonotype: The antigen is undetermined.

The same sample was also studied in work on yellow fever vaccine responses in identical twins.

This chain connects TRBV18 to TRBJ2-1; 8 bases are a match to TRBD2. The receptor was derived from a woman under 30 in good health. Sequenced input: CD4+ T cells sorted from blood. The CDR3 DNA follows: TGTGCCAGCTCACCACCCTCCGGGAGGGCCGTGAGTTACAATGAGCAGTTCTTC. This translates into CASSPPSGRAVSYNEQFF.